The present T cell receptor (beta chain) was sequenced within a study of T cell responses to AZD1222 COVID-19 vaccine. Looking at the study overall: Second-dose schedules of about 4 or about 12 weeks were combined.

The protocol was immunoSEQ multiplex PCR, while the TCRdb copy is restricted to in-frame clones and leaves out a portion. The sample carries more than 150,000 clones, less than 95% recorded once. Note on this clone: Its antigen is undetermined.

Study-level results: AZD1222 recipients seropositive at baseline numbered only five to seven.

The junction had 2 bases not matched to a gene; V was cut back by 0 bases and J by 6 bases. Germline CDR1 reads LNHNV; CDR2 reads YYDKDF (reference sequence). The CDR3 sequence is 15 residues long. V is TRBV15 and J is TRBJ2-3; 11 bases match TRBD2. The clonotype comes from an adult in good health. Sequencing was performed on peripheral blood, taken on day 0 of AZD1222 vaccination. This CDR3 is CATSRDSGGADTQYF. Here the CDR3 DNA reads TGTGCCACCAGCAGAGATAGCGGGGGGGCCGATACGCAGTATTTT. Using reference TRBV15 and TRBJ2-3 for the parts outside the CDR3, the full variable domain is DAMVIQNPRYQVTQFGKPVTLSCSQTLNHNVMYWYQQKSSQAPKLLFHYYDKDFNNEADTPDNFQSRRPNTSFCFLDIRSPGLGDTAMYLCATSRDSGGADTQYFGPGTRLTVL.